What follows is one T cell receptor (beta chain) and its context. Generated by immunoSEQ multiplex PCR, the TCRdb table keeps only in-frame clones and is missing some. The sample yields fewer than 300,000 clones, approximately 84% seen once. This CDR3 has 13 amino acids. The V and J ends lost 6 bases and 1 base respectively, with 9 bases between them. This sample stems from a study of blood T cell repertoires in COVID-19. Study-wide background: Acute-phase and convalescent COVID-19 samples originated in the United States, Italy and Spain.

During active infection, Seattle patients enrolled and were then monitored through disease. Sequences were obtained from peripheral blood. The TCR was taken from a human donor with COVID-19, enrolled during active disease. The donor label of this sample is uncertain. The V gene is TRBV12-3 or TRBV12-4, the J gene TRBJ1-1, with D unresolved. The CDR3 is CASRLDGNTEAFF. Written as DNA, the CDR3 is TGTGCCAGCAGACTAGACGGGAACACTGAAGCTTTCTTT.